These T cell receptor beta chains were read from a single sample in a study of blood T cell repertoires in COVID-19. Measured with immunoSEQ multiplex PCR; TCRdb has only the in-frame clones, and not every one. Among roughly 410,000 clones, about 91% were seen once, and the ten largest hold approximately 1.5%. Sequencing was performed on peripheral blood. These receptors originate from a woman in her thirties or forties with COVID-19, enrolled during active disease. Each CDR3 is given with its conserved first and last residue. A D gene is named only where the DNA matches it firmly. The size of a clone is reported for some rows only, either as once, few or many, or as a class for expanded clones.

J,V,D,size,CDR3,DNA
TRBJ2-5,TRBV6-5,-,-,CASSYSDMGETQYF,TGTGCCAGCAGTTACTCGGACATGGGGGAGACCCAGTACTTC
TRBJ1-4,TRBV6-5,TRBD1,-,CASSYAGQLNEKLFF,TGTGCCAGCAGTTACGCGGGACAGTTAAATGAAAAACTGTTTTTT
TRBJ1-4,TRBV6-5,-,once,CASSYVQGTNEKLFF,TGTGCCAGCAGTTACGTCCAGGGGACTAATGAAAAACTGTTTTTT
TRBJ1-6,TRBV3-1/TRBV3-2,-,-,CASSQITPGGGSPLHF,TGTGCCAGCAGCCAGATAACCCCGGGGGGCGGCTCACCCCTCCACTTT
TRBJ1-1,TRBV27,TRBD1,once,CASSLLGTGNTEAFF,TGTGCCAGCAGTTTATTAGGGACAGGGAACACTGAAGCTTTCTTT
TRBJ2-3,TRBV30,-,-,CAWSVLRAGDTQYF,TGTGCCTGGAGTGTACTTAGAGCCGGTGATACGCAGTATTTT
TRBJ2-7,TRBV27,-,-,CASSLTVSYEQYF,TGTGCCAGCAGTTTGACAGTCTCCTACGAGCAGTACTTC
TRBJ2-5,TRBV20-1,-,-,CSASPLSETQYF,TGCAGTGCCAGTCCCCTATCAGAGACCCAGTACTTC
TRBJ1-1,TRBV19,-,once,CASSSGVNTEAFF,TGTGCCAGTAGTTCAGGGGTGAACACTGAAGCTTTCTTT
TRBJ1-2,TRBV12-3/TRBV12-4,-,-,CASSRGLDYGYTF,TGTGCCAGCTCAAGGGGGTTGGACTATGGCTACACCTTC
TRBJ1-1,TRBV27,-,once,CASRIDRTANTEAFF,TGTGCCAGCAGAATCGACAGGACAGCGAACACTGAAGCTTTCTTT
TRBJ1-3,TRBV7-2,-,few,CASSLDLSSGNTIYF,TGTGCCAGCAGCTTAGACCTGAGCTCTGGAAACACCATATATTTT
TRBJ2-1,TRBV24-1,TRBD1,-,CATSDPTGTGRNEQFF,TGTGCCACCAGTGACCCCACCGGGACAGGGCGGAATGAGCAGTTCTTC
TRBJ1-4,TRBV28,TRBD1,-,CASSSGTGFEKLFF,TGTGCCAGCAGCTCCGGGACAGGGTTTGAAAAACTGTTTTTT
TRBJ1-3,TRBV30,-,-,CAWTRRSSGNTIYF,TGTGCCTGGACCCGTAGATCGTCTGGAAACACCATATATTTT
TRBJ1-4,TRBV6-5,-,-,CASSLLTGPGGKLFF,TGTGCCAGCAGCCTCCTCACAGGTCCGGGGGGAAAACTGTTTTTT
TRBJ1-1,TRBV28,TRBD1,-,CASSLWVQGDTEAFF,TGTGCCAGCAGTTTATGGGTCCAGGGGGACACTGAAGCTTTCTTT
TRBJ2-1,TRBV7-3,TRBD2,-,CASSLLAGFDYNEQFF,TGTGCCAGCAGCTTGCTAGCGGGATTTGACTACAATGAGCAGTTCTTC
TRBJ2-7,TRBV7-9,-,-,CASSPQQGTDEQYF,TGTGCCAGCAGCCCGCAACAGGGAACGGACGAGCAGTACTTC
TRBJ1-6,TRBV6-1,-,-,CASTRQATNSPLHF,TGTGCCAGCACTCGACAGGCTACTAATTCACCCCTCCACTTT
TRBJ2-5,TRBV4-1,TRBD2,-,CASSWRGFPGETQYF,TGCGCCAGCAGCTGGCGGGGGTTCCCAGGGGAGACCCAGTACTTC
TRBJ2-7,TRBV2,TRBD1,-,CASSSPGQGHYEQYF,TGTGCCAGCAGCTCACCGGGACAGGGACACTACGAGCAGTACTTC
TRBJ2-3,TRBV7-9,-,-,CASSLMVRGTDTQYF,TGTGCCAGCAGCCTAATGGTTCGGGGAACAGATACGCAGTATTTT
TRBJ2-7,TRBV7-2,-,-,CASSLELAVPYEQYF,TGTGCCAGCAGCTTAGAACTAGCTGTACCCTACGAGCAGTACTTC
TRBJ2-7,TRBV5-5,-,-,CASSLERVYEQYF,TGTGCCAGCAGCCTTGAGCGAGTTTACGAGCAGTACTTC
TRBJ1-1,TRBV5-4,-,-,CASSSQGFNEAFF,TGTGCCAGCAGCTCACAGGGTTTTAATGAAGCTTTCTTT
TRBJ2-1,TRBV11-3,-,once,CASSSYLSSYNEQFF,TGTGCCAGCAGCTCCTACCTAAGCTCCTACAATGAGCAGTTCTTC
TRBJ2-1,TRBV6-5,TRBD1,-,CASSVQGDYNEQFF,TGTGCCAGCAGCGTACAGGGGGACTACAATGAGCAGTTCTTC
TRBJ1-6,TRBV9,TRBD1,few,CASSALGDRDSPLHF,TGTGCCAGCAGCGCCCTGGGGGACAGGGATTCACCCCTCCACTTT
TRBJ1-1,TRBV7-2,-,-,CASSLIAANTEAFF,TGTGCCAGCAGCCTCATAGCAGCGAACACTGAAGCTTTCTTT
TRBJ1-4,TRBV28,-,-,CASSLVRERTNEKLFF,TGTGCCAGCAGTTTAGTGAGGGAAAGAACTAATGAAAAACTGTTTTTT
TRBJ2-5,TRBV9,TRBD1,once,CASSVAGQGIETQYF,TGTGCCAGCAGCGTAGCTGGACAGGGGATAGAGACCCAGTACTTC
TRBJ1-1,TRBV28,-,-,CASSLLTAVAEAFF,TGTGCCAGCAGTTTATTGACGGCGGTTGCTGAAGCTTTCTTT
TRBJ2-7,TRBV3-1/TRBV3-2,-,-,CASSQGVGVYEQYF,TGTGCCAGCAGCCAAGGTGTCGGGGTCTACGAGCAGTACTTC
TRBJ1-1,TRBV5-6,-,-,CASSLAFRGNTEAFF,TGTGCCAGCAGCTTGGCCTTCAGGGGGAACACTGAAGCTTTCTTT
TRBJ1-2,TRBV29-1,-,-,CSVTEPANYGYTF,TGCAGCGTCACAGAGCCAGCTAACTATGGCTACACCTTC
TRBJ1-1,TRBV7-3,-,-,CASSLKPGTEAFF,TGTGCCAGCAGCTTAAAACCGGGCACTGAAGCTTTCTTT
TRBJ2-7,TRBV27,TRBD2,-,CASSHKWGRDEQYF,TGTGCCAGCAGTCATAAGTGGGGGAGGGACGAGCAGTACTTC
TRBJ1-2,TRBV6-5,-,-,CASSYRGEGVDGYTF,TGTGCCAGCAGTTACAGGGGCGAGGGGGTGGATGGCTACACCTTC
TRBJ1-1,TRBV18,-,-,CASSLKTGYTEAFF,TGTGCCAGCTCCCTTAAGACAGGATACACTGAAGCTTTCTTT
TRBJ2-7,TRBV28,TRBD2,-,CASRPSGSHEQYF,TGTGCCAGCAGGCCTAGCGGGAGCCACGAGCAGTACTTC